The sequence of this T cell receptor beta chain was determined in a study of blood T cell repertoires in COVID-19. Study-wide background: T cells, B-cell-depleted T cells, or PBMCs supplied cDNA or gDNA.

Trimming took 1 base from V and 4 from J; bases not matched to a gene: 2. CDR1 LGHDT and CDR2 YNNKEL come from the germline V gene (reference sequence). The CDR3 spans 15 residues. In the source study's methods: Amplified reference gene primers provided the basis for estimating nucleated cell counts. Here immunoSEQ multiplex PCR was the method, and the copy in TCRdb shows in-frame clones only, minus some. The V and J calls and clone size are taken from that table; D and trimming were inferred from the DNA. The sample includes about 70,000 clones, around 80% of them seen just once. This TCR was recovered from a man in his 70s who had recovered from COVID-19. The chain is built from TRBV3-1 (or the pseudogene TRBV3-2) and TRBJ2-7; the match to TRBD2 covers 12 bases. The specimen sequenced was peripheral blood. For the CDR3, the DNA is TGTGCCAGCAGCCAAGGACTAGCGGGAGCTTACGAGCAGTACTTC. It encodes CASSQGLAGAYEQYF.